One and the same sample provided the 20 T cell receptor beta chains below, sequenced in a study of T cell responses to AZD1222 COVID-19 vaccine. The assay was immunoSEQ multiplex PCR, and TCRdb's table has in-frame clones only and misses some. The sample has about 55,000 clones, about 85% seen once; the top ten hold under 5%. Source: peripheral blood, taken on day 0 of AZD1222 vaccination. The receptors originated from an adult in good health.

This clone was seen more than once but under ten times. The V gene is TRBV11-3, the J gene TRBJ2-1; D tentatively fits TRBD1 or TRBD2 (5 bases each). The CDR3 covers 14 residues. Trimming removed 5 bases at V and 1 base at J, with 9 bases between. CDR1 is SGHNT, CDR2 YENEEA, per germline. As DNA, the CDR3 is TGTGCCAGCAGCCCTGGGGGTTCCTACAATGAGCAGTTCTTC. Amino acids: CASSPGGSYNEQFF.

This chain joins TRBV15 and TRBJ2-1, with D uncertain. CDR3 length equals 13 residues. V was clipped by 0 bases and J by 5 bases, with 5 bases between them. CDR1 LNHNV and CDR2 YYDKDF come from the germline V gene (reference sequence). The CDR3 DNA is TGTGCCACCAGCAGAGAAGCCCACAATGAGCAGTTCTTC. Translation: CATSREAHNEQFF.

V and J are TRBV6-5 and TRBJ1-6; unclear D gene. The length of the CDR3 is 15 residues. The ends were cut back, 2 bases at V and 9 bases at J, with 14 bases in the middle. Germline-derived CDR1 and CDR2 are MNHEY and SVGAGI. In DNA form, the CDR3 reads TGTGCCAGCAGTTACGGTGACCGGTCCACTTCACCCCTCCACTTT. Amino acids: CASSYGDRSTSPLHF.

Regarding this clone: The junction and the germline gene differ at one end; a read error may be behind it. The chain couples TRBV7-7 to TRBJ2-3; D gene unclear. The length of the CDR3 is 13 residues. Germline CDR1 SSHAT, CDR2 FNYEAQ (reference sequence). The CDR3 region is CASSPDTTDTQYF. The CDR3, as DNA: TGTGCTAGCAGCCCCGACACCACAGATACGCAGTATTTT. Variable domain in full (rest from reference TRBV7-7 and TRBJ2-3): GAGVSQSPRYKVTKRGQDVTLRCDPISSHATLYWYQQALGQGPEFLTYFNYEAQPDKSGLPSDRFSAERPEGSISTLTIQRTEQRDSAMYRCASSPDTTDTQYFGPGTRLTVL.

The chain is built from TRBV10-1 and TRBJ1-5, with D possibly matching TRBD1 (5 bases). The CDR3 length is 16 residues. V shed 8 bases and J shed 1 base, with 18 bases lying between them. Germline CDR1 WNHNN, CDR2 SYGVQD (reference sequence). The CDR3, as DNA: TGCGCCAGCTTACGGGGGGTGGTCGGGAGCAATCAGCCCCAGCATTTT. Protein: CASLRGVVGSNQPQHF.

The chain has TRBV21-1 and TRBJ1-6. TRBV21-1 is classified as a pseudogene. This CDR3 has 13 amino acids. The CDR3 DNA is TGTGCCAGCAGCACGAGCAGCAGGCCGAGGGTCCACTTT. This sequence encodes CASSTSSRPRVHF.

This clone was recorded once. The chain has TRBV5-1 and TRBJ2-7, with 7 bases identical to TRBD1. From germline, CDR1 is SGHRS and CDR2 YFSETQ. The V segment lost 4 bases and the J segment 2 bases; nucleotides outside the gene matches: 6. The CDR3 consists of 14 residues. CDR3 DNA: TGCGCCAGCAGCGAGGGGACAGCGCCCTACGAGCAGTACTTC. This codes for CASSEGTAPYEQYF.

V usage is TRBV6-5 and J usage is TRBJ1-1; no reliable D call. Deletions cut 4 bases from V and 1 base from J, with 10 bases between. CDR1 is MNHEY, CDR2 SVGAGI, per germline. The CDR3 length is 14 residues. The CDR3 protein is CASSSLTENTEAFF. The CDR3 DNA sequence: TGTGCCAGCAGTTCCCTTACGGAGAACACTGAAGCTTTCTTT.

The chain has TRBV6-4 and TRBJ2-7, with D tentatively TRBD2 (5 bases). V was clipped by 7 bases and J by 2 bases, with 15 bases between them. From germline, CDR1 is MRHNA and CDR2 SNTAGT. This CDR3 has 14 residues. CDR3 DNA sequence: TGTGCCAGCACTCCGAGGAGGCCCCCCTACGAGCAGTACTTC. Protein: CASTPRRPPYEQYF.

Here the CDR3 DNA reads TGTGCCAGCAGCCCCCCGGGACACGGGTTTGGGCCCCAGCATTTT. It specifies CASSPPGHGFGPQHF. This chain uses TRBV7-9 with TRBJ1-5, with TRBD1 as a possible D gene (6 bases). Trimming took 5 bases from V and 9 from J, leaving 20 bases between them. This CDR3 region has 15 residues. CDR1 is SEHNR and CDR2 is FQNEAQ in the germline V gene (reference sequence).

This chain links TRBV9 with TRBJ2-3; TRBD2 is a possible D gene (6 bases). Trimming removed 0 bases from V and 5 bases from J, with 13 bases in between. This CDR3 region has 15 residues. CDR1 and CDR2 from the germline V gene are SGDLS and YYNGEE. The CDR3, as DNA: TGTGCCAGCAGCGTAGGTAGCCCCGGGGGAGATACGCAGTATTTT. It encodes CASSVGSPGGDTQYF.

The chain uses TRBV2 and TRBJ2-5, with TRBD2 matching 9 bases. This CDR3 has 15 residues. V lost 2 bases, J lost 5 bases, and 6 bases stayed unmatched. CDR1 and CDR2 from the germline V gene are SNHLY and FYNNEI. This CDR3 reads CASSEITSGLETQYF. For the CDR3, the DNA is TGTGCCAGCAGTGAAATAACTAGCGGGCTGGAGACCCAGTACTTC.

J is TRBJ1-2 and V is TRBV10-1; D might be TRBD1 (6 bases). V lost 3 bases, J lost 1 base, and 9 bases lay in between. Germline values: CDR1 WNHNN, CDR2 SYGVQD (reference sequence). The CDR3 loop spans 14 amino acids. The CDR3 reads CASSDTGINYGYTF. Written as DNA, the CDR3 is TGCGCCAGCAGTGATACAGGGATTAACTATGGCTACACCTTC.

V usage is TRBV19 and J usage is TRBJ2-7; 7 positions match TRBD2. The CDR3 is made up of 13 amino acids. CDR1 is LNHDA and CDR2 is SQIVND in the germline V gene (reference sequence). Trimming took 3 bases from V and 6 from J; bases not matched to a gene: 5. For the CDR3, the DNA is TGTGCCAGTAGTATCGGTGGGGGGGTCGAGCAGTACTTC. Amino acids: CASSIGGGVEQYF.

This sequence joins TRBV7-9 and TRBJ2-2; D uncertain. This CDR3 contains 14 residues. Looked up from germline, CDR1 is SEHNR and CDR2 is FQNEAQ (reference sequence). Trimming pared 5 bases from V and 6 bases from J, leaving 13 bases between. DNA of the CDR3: TGTGCCAGCAGCCTATCGGGTGGGGCCGGGGAGCTGTTTTTT. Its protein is CASSLSGGAGELFF.

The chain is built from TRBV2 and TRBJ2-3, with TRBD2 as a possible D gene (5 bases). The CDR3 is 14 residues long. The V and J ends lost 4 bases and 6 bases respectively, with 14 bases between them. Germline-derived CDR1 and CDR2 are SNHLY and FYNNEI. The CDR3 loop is CASSGLARFDTQYF. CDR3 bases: TGTGCCAGCAGTGGCCTAGCCCGGTTTGATACGCAGTATTTT.

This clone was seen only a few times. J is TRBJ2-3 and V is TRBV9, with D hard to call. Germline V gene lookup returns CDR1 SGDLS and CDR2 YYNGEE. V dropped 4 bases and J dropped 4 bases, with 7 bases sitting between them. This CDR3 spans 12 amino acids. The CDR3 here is CASSLSADTQYF. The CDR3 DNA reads TGTGCCAGCAGCCTCTCAGCAGATACGCAGTATTTT.

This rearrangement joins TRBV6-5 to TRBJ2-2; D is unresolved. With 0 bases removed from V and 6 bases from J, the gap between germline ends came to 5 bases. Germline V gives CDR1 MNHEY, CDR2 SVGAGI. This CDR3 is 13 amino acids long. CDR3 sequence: CASSYSLAGELFF. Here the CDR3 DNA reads TGTGCCAGCAGTTACTCGTTAGCCGGGGAGCTGTTTTTT.

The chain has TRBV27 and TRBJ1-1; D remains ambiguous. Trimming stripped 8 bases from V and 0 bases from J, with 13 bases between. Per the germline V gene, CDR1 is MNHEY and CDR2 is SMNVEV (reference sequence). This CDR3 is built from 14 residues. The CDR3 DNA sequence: TGTGCCAGCCACCCCGCGATAATGAACACTGAAGCTTTCTTT. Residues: CASHPAIMNTEAFF.

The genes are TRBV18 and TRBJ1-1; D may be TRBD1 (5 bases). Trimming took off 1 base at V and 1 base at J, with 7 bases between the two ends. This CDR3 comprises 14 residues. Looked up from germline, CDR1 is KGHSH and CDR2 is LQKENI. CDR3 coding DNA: TGTGCCAGCTCACCACAGGGGAGGAACACTGAAGCTTTCTTT. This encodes CASSPQGRNTEAFF.